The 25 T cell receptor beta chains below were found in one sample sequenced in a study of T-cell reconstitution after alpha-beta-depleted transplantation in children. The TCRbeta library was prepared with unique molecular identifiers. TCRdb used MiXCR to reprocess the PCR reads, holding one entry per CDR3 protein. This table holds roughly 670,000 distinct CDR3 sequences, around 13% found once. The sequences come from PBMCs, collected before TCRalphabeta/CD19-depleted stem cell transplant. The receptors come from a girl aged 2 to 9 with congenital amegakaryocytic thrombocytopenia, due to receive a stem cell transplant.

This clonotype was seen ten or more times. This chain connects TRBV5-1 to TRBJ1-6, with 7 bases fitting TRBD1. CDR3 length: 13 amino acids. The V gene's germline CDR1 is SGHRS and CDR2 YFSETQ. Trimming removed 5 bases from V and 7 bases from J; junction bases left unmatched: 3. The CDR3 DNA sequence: TGCGCCAGCAGAGAGGGACAGAATTCACCCCTCCACTTT. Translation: CASREGQNSPLHF.

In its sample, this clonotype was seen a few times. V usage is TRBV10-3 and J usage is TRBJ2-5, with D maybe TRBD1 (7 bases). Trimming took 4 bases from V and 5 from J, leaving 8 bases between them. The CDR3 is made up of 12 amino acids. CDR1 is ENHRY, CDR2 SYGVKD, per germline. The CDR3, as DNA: TGTGCCATCAGTGCAGGGGGGGAGACCCAGTACTTC. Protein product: CAISAGGETQYF.

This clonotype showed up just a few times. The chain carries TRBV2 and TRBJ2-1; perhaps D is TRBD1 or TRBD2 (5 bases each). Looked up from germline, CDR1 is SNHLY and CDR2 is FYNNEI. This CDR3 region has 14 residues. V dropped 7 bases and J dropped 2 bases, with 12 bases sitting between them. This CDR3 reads CASMGTETYNEQFF. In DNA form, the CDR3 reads TGTGCCAGCATGGGGACCGAAACCTACAATGAGCAGTTCTTC.

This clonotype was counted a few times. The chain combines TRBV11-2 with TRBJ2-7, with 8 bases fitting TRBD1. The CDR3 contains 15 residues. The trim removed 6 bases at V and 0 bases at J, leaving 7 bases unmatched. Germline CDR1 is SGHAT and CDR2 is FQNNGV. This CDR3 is CASSPYRGFSYEQYF. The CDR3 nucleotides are TGTGCCAGCAGTCCGTACAGGGGGTTCTCCTACGAGCAGTACTTC.

This chain's CDR3 is CASRLTGEWETQYF. The CDR3 bases are TGTGCCAGCAGGCTAACAGGGGAGTGGGAGACCCAGTACTTC. The chain carries TRBV14 and TRBJ2-5; 7 bases match TRBD1. CDR1 and CDR2 from the germline V gene are SGHDN and FVKESK. The CDR3 has 14 amino acids. The J segment lost 5 bases and the V segment lost 6 bases, leaving 9 bases of the junction unmatched. Looking up the rest from reference TRBV14 and TRBJ2-5 gives the full variable domain: EAGVTQFPSHSVIEKGQTVTLRCDPISGHDNLYWYRRVMGKEIKFLLHFVKESKQDESGMPNNRFLAERTGGTYSTLKVQPAELEDSGVYFCASRLTGEWETQYFGPGTRLLVL.

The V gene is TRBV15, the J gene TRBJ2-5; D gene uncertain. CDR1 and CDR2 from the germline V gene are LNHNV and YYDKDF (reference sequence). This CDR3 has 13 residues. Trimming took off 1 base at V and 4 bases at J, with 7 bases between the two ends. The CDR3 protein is CATSRAPGETQYF. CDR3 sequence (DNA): TGTGCCACCAGCAGAGCCCCGGGAGAGACCCAGTACTTC.

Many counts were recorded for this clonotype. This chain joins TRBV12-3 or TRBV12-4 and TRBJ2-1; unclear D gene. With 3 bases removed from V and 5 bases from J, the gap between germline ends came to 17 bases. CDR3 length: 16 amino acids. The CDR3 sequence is CASSFTRSNAHNEQFF. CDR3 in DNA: TGTGCCAGCAGTTTTACCAGGAGCAACGCCCACAATGAGCAGTTCTTC.

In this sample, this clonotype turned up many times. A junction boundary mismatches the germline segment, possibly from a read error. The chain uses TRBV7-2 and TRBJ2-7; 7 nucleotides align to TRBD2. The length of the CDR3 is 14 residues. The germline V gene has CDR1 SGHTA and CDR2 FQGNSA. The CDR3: CASSLAGGAYEQYF. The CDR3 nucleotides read TGTGCCAGCAGTTTAGCGGGTGGGGCCTACGAGCAGTACTTC.

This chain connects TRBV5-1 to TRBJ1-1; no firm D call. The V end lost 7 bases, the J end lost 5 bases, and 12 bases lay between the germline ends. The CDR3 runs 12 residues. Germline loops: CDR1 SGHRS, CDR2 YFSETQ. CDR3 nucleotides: TGCGCCAGCGGGAGTCGGCGGACTGAAGCTTTCTTT. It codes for CASGSRRTEAFF.

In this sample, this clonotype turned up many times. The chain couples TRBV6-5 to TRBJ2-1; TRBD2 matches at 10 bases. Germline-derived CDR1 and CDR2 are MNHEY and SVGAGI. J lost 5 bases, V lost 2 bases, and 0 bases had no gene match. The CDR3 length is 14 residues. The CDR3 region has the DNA TGTGCCAGCAGTTACCTAGCGGGAGACAATGAGCAGTTCTTC. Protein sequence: CASSYLAGDNEQFF.

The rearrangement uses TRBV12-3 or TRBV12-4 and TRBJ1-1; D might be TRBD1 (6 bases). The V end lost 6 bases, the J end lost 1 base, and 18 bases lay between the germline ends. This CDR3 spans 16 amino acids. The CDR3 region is CASSPPGGGGNTEAFF. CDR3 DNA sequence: TGTGCCAGCAGCCCCCCGGGAGGGGGGGGGAACACTGAAGCTTTCTTT.

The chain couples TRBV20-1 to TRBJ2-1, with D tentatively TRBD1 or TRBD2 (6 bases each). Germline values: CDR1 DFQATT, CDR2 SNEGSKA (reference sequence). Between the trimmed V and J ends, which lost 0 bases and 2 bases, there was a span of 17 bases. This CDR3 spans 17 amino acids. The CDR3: CSARDPRRGRPYNEQFF. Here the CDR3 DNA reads TGCAGTGCTAGAGATCCTCGGAGGGGGAGGCCCTACAATGAGCAGTTCTTC.

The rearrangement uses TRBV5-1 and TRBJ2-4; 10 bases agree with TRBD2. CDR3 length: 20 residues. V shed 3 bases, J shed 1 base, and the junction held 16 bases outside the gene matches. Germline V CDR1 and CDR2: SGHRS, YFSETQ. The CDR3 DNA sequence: TGCGCCAGCAGCTGGACCCTGGCGACAGCGGGAGGGTCTGCCAAAAACATTCAGTACTTC. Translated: CASSWTLATAGGSAKNIQYF. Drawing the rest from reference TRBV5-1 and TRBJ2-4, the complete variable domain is KAGVTQTPRYLIKTRGQQVTLSCSPISGHRSVSWYQQTPGQGLQFLFEYFSETQRNKGNFPGRFSGRQFSNSRSEMNVSTLELGDSALYLCASSWTLATAGGSAKNIQYFGAGTRLSVL.

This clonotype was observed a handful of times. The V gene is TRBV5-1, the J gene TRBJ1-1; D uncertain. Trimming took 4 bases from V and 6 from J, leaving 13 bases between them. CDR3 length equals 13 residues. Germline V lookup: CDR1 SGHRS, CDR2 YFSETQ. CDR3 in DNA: TGCGCCAGCAGCGTGGACCCGGCCGCTGAAGCTTTCTTT. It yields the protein CASSVDPAAEAFF.

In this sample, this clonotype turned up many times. CDR3 in amino acids: CASRLDRASDEQFF. The CDR3, as DNA: TGTGCCAGCAGGTTAGACAGGGCCTCCGATGAGCAGTTCTTC. The chain links TRBV2 to TRBJ2-1, with 7 bases that match TRBD1. Trimming cost V 6 bases and J 8 bases; bases outside gene matches: 10. The CDR3 consists of 14 residues. The germline CDR1 and CDR2 sequences are SNHLY and FYNNEI.

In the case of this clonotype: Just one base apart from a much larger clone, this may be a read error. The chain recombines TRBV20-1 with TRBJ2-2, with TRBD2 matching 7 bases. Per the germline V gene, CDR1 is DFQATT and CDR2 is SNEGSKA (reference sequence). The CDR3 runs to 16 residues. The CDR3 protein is CCARDSTSSLSGELFF. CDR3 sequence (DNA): TGCTGTGCTAGAGATTCGACTAGCTCTCTTTCCGGGGAGCTGTTTTTT.

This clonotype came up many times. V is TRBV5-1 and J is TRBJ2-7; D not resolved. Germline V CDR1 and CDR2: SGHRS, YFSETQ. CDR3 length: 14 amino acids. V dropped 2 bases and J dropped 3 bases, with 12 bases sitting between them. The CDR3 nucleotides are TGCGCCAGCAGCTTCCTCTACCCGATCTACGAGCAGTACTTC. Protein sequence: CASSFLYPIYEQYF.

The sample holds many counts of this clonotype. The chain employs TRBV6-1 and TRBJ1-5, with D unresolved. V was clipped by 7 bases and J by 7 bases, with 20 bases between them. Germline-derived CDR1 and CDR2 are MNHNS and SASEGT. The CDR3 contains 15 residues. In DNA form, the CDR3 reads TGTGCCAGCACCGCCGGTGAAGCCCGCAGGCAGCCCCAGCATTTT. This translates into CASTAGEARRQPQHF.

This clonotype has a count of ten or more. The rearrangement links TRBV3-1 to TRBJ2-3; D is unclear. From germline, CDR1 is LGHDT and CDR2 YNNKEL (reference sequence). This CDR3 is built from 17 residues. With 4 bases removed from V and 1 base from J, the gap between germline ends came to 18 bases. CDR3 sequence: CASSLQLSSFGTDTQYF. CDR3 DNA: TGTGCCAGCAGCCTACAACTCAGTAGCTTTGGCACAGATACGCAGTATTTT.

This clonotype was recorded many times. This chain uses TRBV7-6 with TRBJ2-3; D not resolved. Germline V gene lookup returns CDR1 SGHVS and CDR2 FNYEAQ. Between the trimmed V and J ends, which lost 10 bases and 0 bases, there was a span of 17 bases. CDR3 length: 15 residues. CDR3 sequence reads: CATSYLGSSTDTQYF. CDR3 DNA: TGTGCCACGTCATACCTAGGCTCTAGCACAGATACGCAGTATTTT.

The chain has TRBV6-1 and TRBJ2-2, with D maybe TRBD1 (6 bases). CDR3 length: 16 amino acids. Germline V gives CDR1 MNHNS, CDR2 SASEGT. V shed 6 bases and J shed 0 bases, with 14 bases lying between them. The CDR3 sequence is CASRDVSGANTGELFF. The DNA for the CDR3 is TGTGCCAGCAGAGACGTTTCAGGGGCGAACACCGGGGAGCTGTTTTTT.

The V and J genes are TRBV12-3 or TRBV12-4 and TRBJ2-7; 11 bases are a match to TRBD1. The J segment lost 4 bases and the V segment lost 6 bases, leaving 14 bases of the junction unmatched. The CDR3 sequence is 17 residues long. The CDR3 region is CASSSSGTGGIAYEQYF. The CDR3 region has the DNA TGTGCCAGCAGCTCCTCCGGGACAGGGGGTATAGCTTACGAGCAGTACTTC.

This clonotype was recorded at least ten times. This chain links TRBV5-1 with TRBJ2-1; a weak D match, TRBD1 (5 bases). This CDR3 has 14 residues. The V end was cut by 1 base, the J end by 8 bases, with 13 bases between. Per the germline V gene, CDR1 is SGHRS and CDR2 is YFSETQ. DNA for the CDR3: TGCGCCAGCAGCTTGCGGCAGGGTACGGATGAGCAGTTCTTC. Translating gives CASSLRQGTDEQFF.

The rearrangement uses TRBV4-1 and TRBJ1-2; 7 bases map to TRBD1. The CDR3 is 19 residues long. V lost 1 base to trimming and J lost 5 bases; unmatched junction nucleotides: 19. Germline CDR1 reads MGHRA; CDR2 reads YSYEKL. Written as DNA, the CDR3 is TGCGCCAGCAGCCAAGCTCAAGGAGGGTATTCACAGGGGAAGTATGGCTACACCTTC. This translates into CASSQAQGGYSQGKYGYTF.

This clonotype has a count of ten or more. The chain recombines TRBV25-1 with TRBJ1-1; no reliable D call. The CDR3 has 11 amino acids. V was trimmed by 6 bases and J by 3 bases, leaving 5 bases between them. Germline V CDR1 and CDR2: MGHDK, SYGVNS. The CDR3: CASRGYTEAFF. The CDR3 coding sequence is TGTGCCAGCAGGGGGTACACTGAAGCTTTCTTT.